This note documents a single TCR beta chain sequence. Assay used: immunoSEQ multiplex PCR; TCRdb lists only in-frame clones, some missing. The sample contains fewer than 200,000 clones, over 75% of which appear only once. Recovery meant two consecutive negative NP/OP PCR tests, professional clearance, or resolved symptoms. The data belong to a study of blood T cell repertoires in COVID-19. Across the study: Italy, Spain and the United States were the sources of the convalescent and acute COVID-19 samples.

Germline lookup yields CDR1 LNHDA and CDR2 SQIVND (reference sequence). The CDR3 length is 15 residues. The ends were cut back, 3 bases at V and 10 bases at J, with 16 bases in the middle. Sequencing was performed on PBMCs or T cells enriched from blood (not recorded which). The V and J genes are TRBV19 and TRBJ1-6; D possibly corresponds to TRBD1 (6 bases). The origin of this receptor is a woman aged 18-35 years who had recovered from COVID-19. For the CDR3, the DNA is TGTGCCAGTAGTATGAGCGGGGGCCGTGGATCACCCCTCCACTTT. This translates into CASSMSGGRGSPLHF.